This TCR beta chain stems from a study of blood T cell repertoires in COVID-19. Study summary: COVID-19 samples from acute and convalescent phases originated in the United States, Italy and Spain.

The CDR3 consists of 16 residues. The germline V and J ends were trimmed by 1 base and 4 bases, with 14 bases remaining between them. The germline V gene has CDR1 MGHRA and CDR2 YSYEKL. Measured with immunoSEQ multiplex PCR; TCRdb has only the in-frame clones, and not every one. The data hold about 51,000 clones, with 86% observed a single time. This receptor was identified in a man in his 60s with acute or convalescent COVID-19. This chain joins TRBV4-1 and TRBJ2-1; TRBD2 is a possible D gene (6 bases). Sequences were obtained from peripheral blood. CDR3 residues: CASSQARLALYNEQFF. The CDR3 coding sequence is TGCGCCAGCAGCCAAGCTCGCCTAGCGCTTTACAATGAGCAGTTCTTC.